This TCR beta chain was captured by sequencing in a study of blood T cell repertoires in COVID-19. Trimming left V 7 bases short and J 5 bases short, with 20 bases between. CDR1 is SGHVS and CDR2 is FQNEAQ in the germline V gene. The CDR3 runs 16 residues. Sequencing used immunoSEQ multiplex PCR; TCRdb keeps in-frame clones, though not all of them. In the table there are 300,000 or so clones, almost 90% of which are singletons. Source material: peripheral blood. The sequence was obtained from a woman aged 25 to 39 with COVID-19, enrolled during active disease. The chain recombines TRBV7-8 with TRBJ2-2, with D possibly TRBD2 on 6 matching bases. DNA of the CDR3: TGTGCCAGCAACCTAGCCGAAGGAGGGAGGACCGGGGAGCTGTTTTTT. This encodes CASNLAEGGRTGELFF.